This entry is about one TCR beta chain. The antigen is not known. The data derive from a study of graft-versus-host responses after intestinal transplantation. Looking at the study overall: Transplants given to recipients were multivisceral, liver-intestinal, or isolated intestinal. Every transplant recipient was induced with anti-thymocyte globulin, then maintained on tacrolimus and steroids for about three years.

The V gene end was trimmed by 5 bases and the J gene end by 4 bases; junction bases not matched to a gene: 5. This CDR3 has 15 residues. The germline V gene has CDR1 LNHDA and CDR2 SQIVND (reference sequence). Study observations and caveats: GvH clones appeared in recipient marrow, some first in ileum or blood. Graft-donor T cell macrochimerism coincided with high graft-versus-host to host-versus-graft clonal ratios in allografts.

Produced via immunoSEQ multiplex PCR; TCRdb's table is partial and in-frame only. The sample has 90,000 to 150,000 clones, 85% to 95% seen once. Source: unstimulated CD8+ T cells sorted from spleen or lymph node cells, taken before intestinal transplant. This receptor was taken from a human donor who received an intestinal transplant. The chain couples TRBV19 to TRBJ2-1; 10 bases are shared with TRBD2. The CDR3 DNA is TGTGCCAGTAGTCAGACTAGCGGGCTATACAATGAGCAGTTCTTC. Translated, it gives CASSQTSGLYNEQFF.